A single sample gave rise to the 10 T cell receptor beta chains below, sequenced in a study of T cell repertoires in cytomegalovirus infection. No antigen has been identified for these receptors. TCRdb passed the reads through MiXCR, listing each CDR3 protein once. This table has 300,000 to 400,000 distinct CDR3 sequences, roughly 25% appearing once. This specimen was cultured PBMCs, taken from culture after CMV antigen stimulation. Receptors originate from a human donor in good health (CMV status not recorded). Some clones in this sample may be carry-over from other donors' samples.

The sample holds a few counts of this clonotype. V and J are TRBV6-1 and TRBJ1-5; D is unclear. Trimming took off 3 bases at V and 0 bases at J, with 9 bases between the two ends. Germline lookup yields CDR1 MNHNS and CDR2 SASEGT. The CDR3 contains 15 residues. The CDR3, as DNA: TGTGCCAGCAGTGAGGAGGCACTTAGCAATCAGCCCCAGCATTTT. Its translation: CASSEEALSNQPQHF.

This clonotype appeared a few times. The chain recombines TRBV20-1 with TRBJ2-3; 9 bases match TRBD2. The trim removed 4 bases at V and 4 bases at J, leaving 6 bases unmatched. Germline V gives CDR1 DFQATT, CDR2 SNEGSKA (reference sequence). The CDR3 consists of 14 residues. CDR3: CSATGTSYPDTQYF. DNA of the CDR3: TGCAGTGCTACCGGGACTAGCTACCCAGATACGCAGTATTTT.

This clonotype was seen more than once but under ten times. V is TRBV6-5 and J is TRBJ1-2, with a weak D call TRBD1 (6 bases). Germline CDR1 and CDR2: MNHEY and SVGAGI. The CDR3 length is 13 residues. V was clipped by 4 bases and J by 4 bases, with 10 bases between them. The CDR3 region has the DNA TGTGCCAGCAGTTTGGGGGCTAGCTATGGCTACACCTTC. The encoded protein is CASSLGASYGYTF.

This clonotype was observed a few times. The V and J genes are TRBV4-1 and TRBJ2-1; D remains unclear. The CDR3 totals 12 residues. Germline V gene data show CDR1 as MGHRA and CDR2 as YSYEKL. Trimming shortened V by 5 bases and J by 2 bases, and 4 bases separated the two germline ends. In DNA, the CDR3 is TGCGCCAGCAGCACAACCTACAATGAGCAGTTCTTC. This encodes CASSTTYNEQFF.

Ten or more counts support this clonotype. This sequence joins TRBV7-2 and TRBJ2-1; the D is unclear. Germline V gives CDR1 SGHTA, CDR2 FQGNSA. With 7 bases removed from V and 8 bases from J, the gap between germline ends came to 18 bases. The CDR3 totals 14 residues. CDR3 residues: CASIQRLGGHEQFF. CDR3 coding DNA: TGTGCCAGCATCCAGAGGCTGGGTGGGCATGAGCAGTTCTTC.

This clonotype was detected ten times or more. V and J are TRBV2 and TRBJ2-7; D is unclear. The V gene's germline CDR1 is SNHLY and CDR2 FYNNEI. V dropped 4 bases and J dropped 4 bases, with 8 bases sitting between them. The length of the CDR3 is 12 residues. Here the CDR3 DNA reads TGTGCCAGCAGTGTGACCAAGTACGAGCAGTACGTC. Residues: CASSVTKYEQYV.

This clonotype was detected many times. This rearrangement joins TRBV7-2 to TRBJ1-6, with 10 bases fitting TRBD1. Per the germline V gene, CDR1 is SGHTA and CDR2 is FQGNSA. This CDR3 is 16 amino acids long. V was pared by 5 bases and J by 10 bases, with 11 bases of the junction left unmatched. The CDR3: CASSPQTGTGESPLHF. The CDR3 DNA is TGTGCCAGCAGCCCTCAAACCGGGACAGGGGAATCACCCCTCCACTTT.

The sample holds many counts of this clonotype. The chain employs TRBV4-1 and TRBJ1-5, with a tentative D call TRBD1 (6 bases). Trimming stripped 0 bases from V and 4 bases from J, with 10 bases between. Germline-derived CDR1 and CDR2 are MGHRA and YSYEKL. This CDR3 is built from 15 residues. The CDR3 loop reads CASSQDLQGNQPQHF. In DNA, the CDR3 is TGCGCCAGCAGCCAAGATTTGCAGGGGAATCAGCCCCAGCATTTT.

This clonotype was observed at least ten times. This chain joins TRBV7-6 and TRBJ2-7; possibly TRBD1 for D (6 bases). Germline V gene sequence: CDR1 SGHVS, CDR2 FNYEAQ. Trimming stripped 8 bases from V and 3 bases from J, with 14 bases between. This CDR3 contains 13 residues. The CDR3 DNA reads as TGTGCCAGCGGGGACACGACAAGCTACGAGCAGTACTTC. It translates to CASGDTTSYEQYF.

V gene TRBV10-3 combines with J gene TRBJ1-2, with TRBD1 matching over 7 bases. The CDR3 contains 14 residues. From germline, CDR1 is ENHRY and CDR2 SYGVKD. Trimming cost V 7 bases and J 5 bases; bases outside gene matches: 10. The chain's CDR3 is CAIMGGQSIYGYTF. In DNA form, the CDR3 reads TGTGCCATCATGGGGGGACAGTCCATTTATGGCTACACCTTC.